This passage covers 2 T cell receptor beta chains from one sample sequenced in a study of blood T cells in healthy people across ages. Then a second PCR, running roughly 7 to 11 cycles, was carried out with a sample-barcoded 5' primer and a J-beta primer mix. TCRdb reprocessed the 5' RACE reads with MiXCR, giving one entry per CDR3 protein. The sample comprises roughly 900,000 distinct CDR3 sequences, more than 25% of which are singletons, and approximately 15% rests with the top ten. The specimen sequenced was blood. The receptors were gathered from an elderly woman in good health.

This clonotype was counted ten times or more. V usage is TRBV4-3 and J usage is TRBJ1-4; D possibly corresponds to TRBD1 (5 bases). Germline values: CDR1 LGHNA, CDR2 YSLEER. V shed 5 bases and J shed 2 bases, with 12 bases lying between them. There are 15 residues in the CDR3. The chain's CDR3 is CASSDSGTTNEKLFF. The CDR3 coding sequence is TGCGCCAGCAGCGACTCAGGGACCACTAATGAAAAACTGTTTTTT.

This clonotype was seen more than once but under ten times. The chain links TRBV7-9 to TRBJ1-2; D perhaps matches TRBD1 (6 bases). The CDR3 contains 14 residues. V gave up 5 bases and J gave up 3 bases, with 13 bases separating them. CDR1 and CDR2 from the germline V gene are SEHNR and FQNEAQ (reference sequence). CDR3 sequence: CASSPQGSDYGYTF. In DNA form, the CDR3 reads TGTGCCAGCAGCCCACAGGGTTCGGACTATGGCTACACCTTC.